Below are 14 T cell receptor beta chains sequenced from a single sample in a study of T cells in Graves' hyperthyroidism and ophthalmopathy. TCR beta CDR3 regions were amplified from RNA transcripts. First-round RT-PCR of the TCR CDR3 relied on the HTBI primer set. TCRdb recomputed calls from the multiplex PCR reads with MiXCR, one row per CDR3 protein. The sample has roughly 500,000 distinct CDR3 sequences; just over 45% are singletons. The specimen was peripheral blood or thyroid tissue (not recorded which). The receptor set was obtained from an adult woman with Graves' disease, either hyperthyroidism or ophthalmopathy (not recorded which).

This chain uses TRBV2 with TRBJ1-1; 9 positions agree with TRBD1. The CDR3 totals 14 residues. The V gene end was trimmed by 10 bases and the J gene end by 4 bases; junction bases not matched to a gene: 10. Germline CDR1 is SNHLY and CDR2 is FYNNEI. CDR3 DNA: TGTGCCACCCGGGACAGGGCCTTCGGCACTGAAGCTTTCTTT. Its translation: CATRDRAFGTEAFF.

Points on this clonotype: Here the CDR3 omits its conserved ending phenylalanine or tryptophan, so a read error is the likely source. The J gene is TRBJ2-5, the V gene TRBV7-8; D gene uncertain. The CDR3 sequence is 12 residues long. Germline-derived CDR1 and CDR2 are SGHVS and FQNEAQ. Trimming stripped 2 bases from V and 5 bases from J, with 6 bases between. CDR3 nucleotide sequence: TGTGCCAGCAGCTTAATAGGGGAGACCCAGTACTAC. Translation: CASSLIGETQYY.

The genes are TRBV10-3 and TRBJ2-5; no clear D gene. V was clipped by 6 bases and J by 1 base, with 6 bases between them. The CDR3 has 12 residues. CDR1 is ENHRY, CDR2 SYGVKD, per germline. The CDR3 protein is CAISTLQETQYF. The CDR3 nucleotides read TGTGCCATCAGCACCCTCCAAGAGACCCAGTACTTC.

In its sample, this clonotype was seen a few times. Written as DNA, the CDR3 is TGTGCCATCAGTGAGTTGACAGTCGGCTATGGCTACACCTTC. Translating gives CAISELTVGYGYTF. This chain joins TRBV10-3 and TRBJ1-2; tentative D call: TRBD1 (5 bases). CDR3 size: 14 residues. CDR1 is ENHRY and CDR2 is SYGVKD in the germline V gene. The V end lost 1 base, the J end lost 4 bases, and 10 bases lay between the germline ends.

This clonotype was seen many times. The genes are TRBV20-1 and TRBJ2-7, with D tentatively TRBD1 or TRBD2 (5 bases each). From germline, CDR1 is DFQATT and CDR2 SNEGSKA (reference sequence). V was pared by 6 bases and J by 1 base, with 16 bases between. The CDR3 is 14 residues long. The CDR3 DNA sequence: TGCAGTGCAGAAAGCGGAGAGGGGTCCTACGAGCAGTACTTC. Translated, it gives CSAESGEGSYEQYF.

This chain connects TRBV25-1 to TRBJ1-6; D is uncertain. V gave up 1 base and J gave up 8 bases, with 6 bases separating them. Germline lookup yields CDR1 MGHDK and CDR2 SYGVNS. CDR3 size: 13 residues. The CDR3 nucleotides are TGTGCCAGCAGTGAATCTTTGGATTCACCCCTCCACTTT. It is translated as CASSESLDSPLHF.

The CDR3 sequence is CASSDSQGSSGANVLTF. The DNA for the CDR3 is TGTGCCAGCAGCGACTCACAGGGGAGCTCTGGGGCCAACGTCCTGACTTTC. This chain links TRBV7-4 with TRBJ2-6; 7 bases map to TRBD1. V shed 5 bases and J 0 bases; nucleotides not matched to a gene: 7. The CDR3 is made up of 17 amino acids. The germline V gene encodes CDR1 SGHVT and CDR2 SQSDAQ.

The rearrangement links TRBV13 to TRBJ1-6, with no clear D. Per germline, CDR1 PRHDT and CDR2 FYEKMQ (reference sequence). The V and J ends lost 1 base and 6 bases respectively, with 13 bases between them. CDR3 size: 16 residues. In DNA, the CDR3 is TGTGCCAGCAGCTTAGCTGGGATAGGTTCTAATTCACCCCTCCACTTT. Amino acids: CASSLAGIGSNSPLHF. Supplemented by reference TRBV13 and TRBJ1-6, the full variable domain reads AAGVIQSPRHLIKEKRETATLKCYPIPRHDTVYWYQQGPGQDPQFLISFYEKMQSDKGSIPDRFSAQQFSDYHSELNMSSLELGDSALYFCASSLAGIGSNSPLHFGNGTRLTVT.

This clonotype showed up many times. CDR3 sequence reads: CASSQDRHKNTEAFF. The CDR3 DNA is TGTGCCAGCAGCCAAGATAGGCATAAGAACACTGAAGCTTTCTTT. The chain joins TRBV4-2 to TRBJ1-1; D gene uncertain. V lost 0 bases to trimming and J lost 1 base, with 9 bases between them. There are 15 residues in the CDR3. The V gene's germline CDR1 is LGHNA and CDR2 YNFKEQ.

The chain couples TRBV29-1 to TRBJ1-5, with 9 positions matching TRBD1. With V trimmed by 4 bases and J by 3 bases, 7 bases remained unmatched. This CDR3 spans 15 amino acids. Germline V gene lookup returns CDR1 SQVTM and CDR2 ANQGSEA. This CDR3 reads CSVAAGTGYNQPQHF. As DNA, the CDR3 is TGCAGCGTTGCAGCCGGGACAGGGTACAATCAGCCCCAGCATTTT.

This chain joins TRBV7-9 and TRBJ2-7; 7 bases are shared with TRBD1. CDR1 and CDR2 (germline): SEHNR, FQNEAQ (reference sequence). The CDR3 runs to 14 residues. J gave up 4 bases and V 4 bases, and 7 bases lay outside the gene matches. In DNA form, the CDR3 reads TGTGCCAGCAGCTCCTACAGGGGACAGTACGAGCAGTACTTC. Translated: CASSSYRGQYEQYF.

This clonotype was seen repeatedly, ten times or more. This chain connects TRBV2 to TRBJ2-2, with 7 bases lining up with TRBD2. The V segment lost 4 bases and the J segment 0 bases; nucleotides outside the gene matches: 2. Germline CDR1 SNHLY, CDR2 FYNNEI. This CDR3 has 15 residues. The CDR3 DNA reads as TGTGCCAGCAGTGTTGGACTAGCGAACACCGGGGAGCTGTTTTTT. It is translated as CASSVGLANTGELFF.

This clonotype came up many times. The genes are TRBV20-1 and TRBJ1-3; D is uncertain. The germline V gene has CDR1 DFQATT and CDR2 SNEGSKA (reference sequence). V lost 6 bases and J 0 bases, leaving 18 bases between the germline ends. The CDR3 has 16 residues. CDR3 DNA sequence: TGCAGTGCCCTTCCAAGGGAGGGTTTCTCTGGAAACACCATATATTTT. This gives the protein CSALPREGFSGNTIYF.

The chain recombines TRBV20-1 with TRBJ1-5; tentatively, D is TRBD1 (5 bases). This CDR3 is 13 amino acids long. V lost 2 bases and J lost 3, with 8 bases in between. Looked up from germline, CDR1 is DFQATT and CDR2 is SNEGSKA (reference sequence). The CDR3 DNA follows: TGCAGTGCTAGATCCAGGGTCAATCAGCCCCAGCATTTT. As protein: CSARSRVNQPQHF.